This passage covers 8 T cell receptor beta chains from one sample sequenced in a study of Ad26.COV2.S vaccination and SARS-CoV-2 variants. Sequencing was performed with immunoSEQ multiplex PCR; in TCRdb, only in-frame clones are kept and a portion is missing. The sample lists roughly 410,000 clones, under 90% occurring once. Treatment here: roughly 19 received Ad26.COV2.S at low or high dose, single or two shots; 5 received placebo; per-sample allocation not given. Samples were taken on day 63 after the first vaccine or placebo injection. Specimen: peripheral blood, collected in a trial of Ad26.COV2.S vaccine versus placebo. These receptors were obtained from a person aged 18 to 59 who received the Ad26.COV2.S COVID-19 vaccine or a placebo.

V is TRBV7-9 and J is TRBJ2-7; D ambiguous. Germline loops: CDR1 SEHNR, CDR2 FQNEAQ (reference sequence). The CDR3 sequence is 13 residues long. The V and J ends lost 1 base and 12 bases respectively, with 16 bases between them. CDR3 region: CASSLGAVSGWYF. The CDR3 DNA sequence: TGTGCCAGCAGCTTAGGGGCGGTGTCGGGTTGGTACTTC. The variable domain in full, completed from reference TRBV7-9 and TRBJ2-7, reads DTGVSQNPRHKITKRGQNVTFRCDPISEHNRLYWYRQTLGQGPEFLTYFQNEAQLEKSRLLSDRFSAERPKGSFSTLEIQRTEQGDSAMYLCASSLGAVSGWYFGPGTRLTVT.

The J gene is TRBJ2-3, the V gene TRBV5-4; 7 bases match TRBD1. CDR1 is SGHNT, CDR2 YYREEE, per germline (reference sequence). With 4 bases clipped from V and 4 bases from J, the junction kept 6 bases outside the gene matches. The CDR3 is 14 residues long. The chain's CDR3 is CASSDRQGPDTQYF. In nucleotides, the CDR3 is TGTGCCAGCAGCGATCGACAGGGTCCAGATACGCAGTATTTT.

CDR3 amino acids: CASAVETQYF. The CDR3 nucleotides read TGTGCCAGCGCGGTAGAGACCCAGTACTTC. The V and J genes are TRBV2 and TRBJ2-5; D not resolved. V was pared by 8 bases and J by 4 bases, with 5 bases between. CDR3 size: 10 residues. CDR1 SNHLY and CDR2 FYNNEI come from the germline V gene.

This chain joins TRBV6-5 and TRBJ1-2, with 7 nucleotides matching TRBD1. J lost 2 bases, V lost 2 bases, and 5 bases had no gene match. Germline CDR1 MNHEY, CDR2 SVGAGI. The CDR3 runs 15 residues. The CDR3 sequence: CASSYDRATNYGYTF. The CDR3 coding sequence is TGTGCCAGCAGTTACGACAGGGCGACGAACTATGGCTACACCTTC.

Turning to this clone: Other DNA variants within this sample encode the same CDR3. The V and J genes are TRBV27 and TRBJ2-7, with D unclear. The CDR3 consists of 15 residues. CDR1 is MNHEY, CDR2 SMNVEV, per germline (reference sequence). The V and J ends lost 0 bases and 0 bases respectively, with 9 bases between them. This chain's CDR3 is CASSLSGGGSYEQYF. CDR3 in DNA: TGTGCCAGCAGTTTATCTGGCGGTGGCTCCTACGAGCAGTACTTC.

V usage is TRBV5-5 and J usage is TRBJ1-6; 8 bases are shared with TRBD1. Germline V gene sequence: CDR1 SGHKS, CDR2 YYEKEE (reference sequence). J lost 8 bases, V lost 5 bases, and 3 bases had no gene match. CDR3 length: 13 amino acids. CDR3 sequence: CASSTTGDSPLHF. Written as DNA, the CDR3 is TGTGCCAGCAGTACGACAGGGGATTCACCCCTCCACTTT.

The rearrangement joins TRBV6-1 to TRBJ2-2; possibly TRBD2 for D (5 bases). Germline CDR1 reads MNHNS; CDR2 reads SASEGT. Trimming left V 1 base short and J 7 bases short, with 10 bases between. There are 14 residues in the CDR3. The CDR3 DNA reads TGTGCCAGCAGTGAAGGAGGGATGATCGGGGAGCTGTTTTTT. This sequence encodes CASSEGGMIGELFF.

The chain carries TRBV10-2 and TRBJ1-2, with a weak D call TRBD1 (5 bases). V gave up 10 bases and J gave up 7 bases, with 22 bases separating them. CDR3 size: 14 residues. The germline V gene has CDR1 WSHSY and CDR2 SAAADI. This CDR3 reads CATRARTGVFGYTF. The CDR3 nucleotides read TGCGCCACCAGGGCCCGGACGGGAGTTTTTGGCTACACCTTC.